The 9 T cell receptor beta chains below were found in one sample sequenced in a study of blood T cells in healthy people across ages. For the second PCR, which ran for about 6 to 11 cycles, a sample-barcoded 5' primer and a J-beta primer mix were used. TCRdb analysed the 5' RACE reads with MiXCR anew, one entry per CDR3 protein. Among nearly 800,000 distinct CDR3 sequences, just over 55% were seen once, and the ten largest hold more than 25%. Sequenced sample: blood. The receptors were sampled from a man aged 35 to 55 in good health.

The sample holds one count of this clonotype. This chain connects TRBV10-2 to TRBJ2-1; no reliable D call. CDR3 length equals 15 residues. V lost 0 bases to trimming and J lost 3 bases, with 9 bases between them. Germline V gene data show CDR1 as WSHSY and CDR2 as SAAADI. The CDR3 protein is CASSESLGFYNEQFF. The CDR3 region has the DNA TGCGCCAGCAGTGAGTCGCTGGGATTCTACAATGAGCAGTTCTTC.

This clonotype was seen only once. Germline is not matched at one junction end, which may reflect a read error. V is TRBV7-9 and J is TRBJ2-2; D may be TRBD1 (8 bases). The germline V gene encodes CDR1 SEHNR and CDR2 FQNEAQ (reference sequence). The CDR3 spans 12 residues. The DNA of the CDR3 is TGTGCCAGCAGAGTTTACAGGGGGGGGCTGTTTTTT. Amino acid sequence: CASRVYRGGLFF.

The CDR3, as DNA: TGTGCCACCGTATTAGGGGGCTCCGCAGATACGCAGTATTTT. As protein: CATVLGGSADTQYF. This rearrangement joins TRBV6-6 to TRBJ2-3; 7 bases are a match to TRBD1. The CDR3 loop spans 14 amino acids. The V and J ends lost 10 bases and 4 bases, in that order; junction bases with no gene match: 11. Germline assignment: CDR1 MNHNY and CDR2 SVGAGI (reference sequence).

The rearrangement links TRBV7-2 to TRBJ2-1, with 7 bases fitting TRBD2. The CDR3 runs 15 residues. V shed 1 base, J shed 9 bases, and the junction held 9 bases outside the gene matches. Looked up from germline, CDR1 is SGHTA and CDR2 is FQGNSA. The CDR3 region has the DNA TGTGCCAGCAGCTTAGTTGAGGCGGGAGTATTTGAGCAGTTCTTC. It yields the protein CASSLVEAGVFEQFF.

The chain employs TRBV6-2 or TRBV6-3 and TRBJ2-4; D may be TRBD1 (6 bases). CDR1 is MNHEY and CDR2 is SVGEGT in the germline V gene. Trimming removed 6 bases from V and 13 bases from J, with 34 bases in between. The CDR3 spans 18 residues. CDR3 DNA: TGTGCCAGCAGGCCTGAAATGGGCAGGGGATCTCCACGGGAAGAGCAGTACTTC. Translated, it gives CASRPEMGRGSPREEQYF.

This sequence joins TRBV28 and TRBJ2-1; 9 positions match TRBD2. This CDR3 has 12 residues. With V trimmed by 5 bases and J by 9 bases, 2 bases remained unmatched. Germline-derived CDR1 and CDR2 are MDHEN and SYDVKM. CDR3 region: CASSPLAGEQFF. The CDR3 nucleotides read TGTGCCAGCAGTCCACTAGCGGGTGAGCAGTTCTTC.

A few counts support this clonotype. V gene TRBV7-3 combines with J gene TRBJ2-1; 11 bases line up with TRBD2. Germline V gene data show CDR1 as SGHTA and CDR2 as FQGTGA. This CDR3 has 15 residues. V lost 4 bases to trimming and J lost 2 bases; unmatched junction nucleotides: 1. Here the CDR3 DNA reads TGTGCCAGCAGCTGGGGACTAGCGGCCTACAATGAGCAGTTCTTC. It is translated as CASSWGLAAYNEQFF. The full variable domain, rest sourced from reference TRBV7-3 and TRBJ2-1, is GAGVSQTPSNKVTEKGKYVELRCDPISGHTALYWYRQSLGQGPEFLIYFQGTGAADDSGLPNDRFFAVRPEGSVSTLKIQRTERGDSAVYLCASSWGLAAYNEQFFGPGTRLTVL.

The chain recombines TRBV20-1 with TRBJ2-1; D is perhaps TRBD1 (6 bases). Trimming cost V 0 bases and J 5 bases, with 14 bases left between them. The CDR3 spans 15 residues. The germline V gene has CDR1 DFQATT and CDR2 SNEGSKA (reference sequence). The CDR3, as DNA: TGCAGTGCTAGAGATACGAAAGGGGGACACAATGAGCAGTTCTTC. Its protein product is CSARDTKGGHNEQFF.

The J gene is TRBJ2-3, the V gene TRBV20-1; TRBD2 matches at 13 bases. V lost 6 bases, J lost 1 base, and 4 bases stayed unmatched. The germline gives CDR1 DFQATT, CDR2 SNEGSKA (reference sequence). This CDR3 is 15 amino acids long. For the CDR3, the DNA is TGCAGTGCAACAGGACTAGCGGGGGGCACAGATACGCAGTATTTT. Amino acid sequence: CSATGLAGGTDTQYF.